This TCR beta chain stems from a study of blood T cell repertoires in COVID-19. As originally analysed: Amplification from reference gene primers served as the basis for estimated nucleated cell counts. Sequencing was performed with immunoSEQ multiplex PCR; in TCRdb, only in-frame clones are kept and a portion is missing. The D gene and trimming were derived from the DNA, and the V and J assignments and clone size from that table. Altogether under 150,000 clones are present, around 91% being singletons, with the ten largest covering approximately 3%. The sample taken for sequencing was peripheral blood. The TCR comes from a woman in her fifties or sixties with active COVID-19.

For the CDR3, the DNA is TGTGCCAGCAGCCCCCGGGGACTAGCGGGAGTCCCAGATACGCAGTATTTT. It codes for CASSPRGLAGVPDTQYF. The genes are TRBV7-6 and TRBJ2-3; 14 bases are a match to TRBD2. The V gene's germline CDR1 is SGHVS and CDR2 FNYEAQ. The J segment lost 4 bases and the V segment lost 5 bases, leaving 8 bases of the junction unmatched. This CDR3 region has 17 residues.